This TCR beta chain was documented in a study of prognosis after radiotherapy for stage I lung cancer. Study-level background: Eleven to twelve patients had adenocarcinoma tumors, while squamous cell carcinoma tumors were found in more than five.

The CDR3 has 17 residues. V lost 0 bases, J lost 0 bases, and 13 bases lay in between. Germline V gives CDR1 SGHRS, CDR2 YFSETQ. Peripheral blood, in roughly 6-milliliter volumes, was drawn at each of two time points. This clonotype occurred many times. By two-round multiplex PCR, the TCR beta CDR3 was amplified from genomic DNA. Gene-specific primers for each TRBV and TRBJ gene drove first-round PCR. Via MiXCR, TCRdb re-called the multiplex PCR reads, giving one row per CDR3 protein. The repertoire includes about 13,000 distinct CDR3 sequences, 56% of them detected once, and about 26% sits in the top ten.

Specimen: PBMCs, collected before or after stereotactic body radiation therapy (not recorded which). The receptor was derived from a donor over 45 with non-small cell lung cancer. The chain couples TRBV5-1 to TRBJ2-4, with D perhaps TRBD2 (6 bases). The CDR3 sequence: CASSLDYGGLAKNIQYF. The CDR3 region has the DNA TGCGCCAGCAGCTTGGATTACGGGGGTCTAGCCAAAAACATTCAGTACTTC.